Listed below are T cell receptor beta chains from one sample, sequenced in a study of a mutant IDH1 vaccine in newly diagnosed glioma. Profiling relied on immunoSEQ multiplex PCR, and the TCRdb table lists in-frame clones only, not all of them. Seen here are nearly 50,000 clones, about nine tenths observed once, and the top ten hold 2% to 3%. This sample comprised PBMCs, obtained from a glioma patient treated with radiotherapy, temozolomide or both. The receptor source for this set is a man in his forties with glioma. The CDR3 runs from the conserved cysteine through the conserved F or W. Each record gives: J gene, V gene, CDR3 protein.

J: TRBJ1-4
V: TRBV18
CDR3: CASSPPGATTNEKLFF

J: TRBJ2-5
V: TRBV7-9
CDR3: CASSLAGGIQTQYF

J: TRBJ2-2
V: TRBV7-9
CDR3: CASSFLKTNTGELFF

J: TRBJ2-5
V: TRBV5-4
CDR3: CASSLVYQETQYF

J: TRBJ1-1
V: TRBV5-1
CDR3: CASSLLGPKTEAFF

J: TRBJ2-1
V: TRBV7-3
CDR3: CASSFASSNEQFF

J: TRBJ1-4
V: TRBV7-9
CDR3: CASSLLQGRGEKLFF

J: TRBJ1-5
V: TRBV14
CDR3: CASSRCKRGYSNQPQHF

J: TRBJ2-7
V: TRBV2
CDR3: CASSGGQVVGEQYF

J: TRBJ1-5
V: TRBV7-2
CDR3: CASSSDRTSNQPQHF

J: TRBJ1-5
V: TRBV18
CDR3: CASSLAALQGPNQPQHF

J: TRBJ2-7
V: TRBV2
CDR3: CASKRDGPTYEQYF

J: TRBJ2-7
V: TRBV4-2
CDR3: CASSLTGDGSYEQYF

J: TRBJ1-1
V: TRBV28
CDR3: CASSLSREAFF

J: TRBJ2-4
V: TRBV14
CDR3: CASSWTGGATKNIQYF

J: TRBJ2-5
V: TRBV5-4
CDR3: CASRERGTQYF

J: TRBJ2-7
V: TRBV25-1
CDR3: CASSQTGTGGGEQYF

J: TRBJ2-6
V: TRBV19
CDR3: CASSISSGANVLTF

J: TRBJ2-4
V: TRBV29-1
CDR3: CSVGAEGNIQYF

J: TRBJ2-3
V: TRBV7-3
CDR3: CASSLLPGLAGSGVTQYF

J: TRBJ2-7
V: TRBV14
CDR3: CASSQGDRRLLEQYF

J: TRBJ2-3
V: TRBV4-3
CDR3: CASSRGLEDTQYF

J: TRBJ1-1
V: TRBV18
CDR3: CASSNRGLLAEAFF

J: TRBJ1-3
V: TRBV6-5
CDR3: CASSYPLGDSGNTIYF

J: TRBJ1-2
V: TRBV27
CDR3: CASSPPGGYGYTF

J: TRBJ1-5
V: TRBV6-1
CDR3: CASQLGGQQPQHF

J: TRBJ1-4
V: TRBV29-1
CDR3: CSVSGATNEKLFF

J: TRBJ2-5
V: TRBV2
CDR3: CASSEQGAEETQYF

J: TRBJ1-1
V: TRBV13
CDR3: CASSLRTTITEAFF

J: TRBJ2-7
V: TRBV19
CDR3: CASSISGEYYEQYF

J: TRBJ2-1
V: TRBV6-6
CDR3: CASSYRTSGYNEQFF

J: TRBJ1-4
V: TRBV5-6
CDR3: CASSRGHPDEKLFF

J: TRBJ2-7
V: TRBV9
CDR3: CASSRGTENSYEQYF

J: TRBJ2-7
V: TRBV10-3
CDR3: CAISDSGFREQYF

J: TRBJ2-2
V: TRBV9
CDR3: CASSQPGRGPTGELFF

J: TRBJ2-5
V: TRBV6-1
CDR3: CASSRDSPQETQYF

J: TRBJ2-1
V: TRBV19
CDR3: CASRTSGRSVGEQFF

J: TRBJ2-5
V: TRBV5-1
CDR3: CASSLGGYQETQYF

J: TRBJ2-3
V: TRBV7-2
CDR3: CASSSGTGDTQYF

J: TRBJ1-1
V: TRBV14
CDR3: CASSQEGQANTEAFF

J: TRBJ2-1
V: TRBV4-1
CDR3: CASSPGLAAAVLSSYNEQFF

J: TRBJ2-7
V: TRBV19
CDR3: CASSRDREYEQYF

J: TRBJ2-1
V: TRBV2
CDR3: CASRIDTFSYNEQFF

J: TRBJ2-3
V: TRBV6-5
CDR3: CASSPGLEYRDTQYF

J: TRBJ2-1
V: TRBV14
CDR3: CASSQLAGYYNEQFF

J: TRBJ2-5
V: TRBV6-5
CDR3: CASSYFGLWEETQYF

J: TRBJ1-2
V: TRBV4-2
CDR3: CASSQAVGGYTF

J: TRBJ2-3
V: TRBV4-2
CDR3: CASSQLIESTDTQYF